The TCR beta chain described here comes from a study of vaccination and CD4 T cells after COVID-19. Study-wide context: Cells were stimulated with overlapping spike peptide pools from SARS-CoV-2, HCoV-NL63, HCoV-OC43 and HCoV-229E.

Germline CDR1 is SEHNR and CDR2 is FQNEAQ (reference sequence). The CDR3 has 15 residues. Trimming left V 2 bases short and J 5 bases short, with 13 bases between. This clonotype was recorded a few times. Its specificity is not known. Cultured CD4+ T-cell DNA underwent Oncomine TCR Beta short-read sequencing. One entry per CDR3 protein results from TCRdb running MiXCR on the PCR reads. Here the sample spans some 25,000 distinct CDR3 sequences, around 45% being singletons. Treatment denoted: 10-day PBMC culture with coronavirus spike peptide pools or control peptides (ViraFEST assay). IL-2 (around 10 IU/ml) and peptide pools (around 9.6 ug/ml) were added to cultures of approximately 2 million PBMCs per well.

This TCR was recovered from a human donor who had recovered from COVID-19. The sample comprised CD4+ T cells from blood, cultured in vitro. The V gene is TRBV7-9, the J gene TRBJ1-5, with D unclear. The DNA of the CDR3 is TGTGCCAGCAGCTTATTCGCAGGCACGGATCAGCCCCAGCATTTT. Protein: CASSLFAGTDQPQHF.